This T cell receptor beta chain comes out of a study of blood T cell repertoires in COVID-19. Study summary: The United States, Italy and Spain were the sources of the acute and convalescent COVID-19 samples. The cDNA or gDNA used as material had been derived from T cells, B-cell-depleted T cells, or PBMCs.

How the authors handled the data: Using reference gene primer amplification, nucleated cell counts were estimated. Clones were read by immunoSEQ multiplex PCR, and TCRdb kept only the in-frame ones, dropping some. V and J calls and clone size come straight from that table; D and trimming were deduced from the DNA. The repertoire holds around 96,000 clones, roughly 95% seen once, with more than 4% in the top ten. Trimming pared 0 bases from V and 13 bases from J, leaving 20 bases between. This CDR3 contains 16 residues. CDR1 and CDR2 (germline): SGDLS, YYNGEE. The gene calls are TRBV9 and TRBJ1-6, with a possible D match to TRBD1 (5 bases). The clonotype originates from a human donor with active COVID-19. The donor label of this sample is uncertain. The specimen was peripheral blood. CDR3 in amino acids: CASSVGPQGWISPLHF. CDR3 nucleotides: TGTGCCAGCAGCGTAGGGCCCCAGGGATGGATCTCGCCCCTCCACTTT.